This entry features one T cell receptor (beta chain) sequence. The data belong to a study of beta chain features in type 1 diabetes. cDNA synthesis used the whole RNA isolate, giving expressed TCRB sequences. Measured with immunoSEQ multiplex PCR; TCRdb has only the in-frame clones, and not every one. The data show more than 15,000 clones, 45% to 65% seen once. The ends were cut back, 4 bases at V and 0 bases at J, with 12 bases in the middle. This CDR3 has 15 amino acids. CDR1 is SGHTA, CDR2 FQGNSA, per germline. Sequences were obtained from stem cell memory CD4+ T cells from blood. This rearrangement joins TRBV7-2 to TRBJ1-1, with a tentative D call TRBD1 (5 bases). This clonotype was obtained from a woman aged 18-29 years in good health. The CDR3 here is CASSSRQRLNTEAFF. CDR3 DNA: TGTGCCAGCAGCTCTCGACAGCGCCTGAACACTGAAGCTTTCTTT. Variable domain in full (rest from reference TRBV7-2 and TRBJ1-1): GAGVSQSPSNKVTEKGKDVELRCDPISGHTALYWYRQSLGQGLEFLIYFQGNSAPDKSGLPSDRFSAERTGGSVSTLTIQRTQQEDSAVYLCASSSRQRLNTEAFFGQGTRLTVV.